The 21 T cell receptor beta chains presented below share a single source sample, sequenced in a study of blood T cell repertoires in COVID-19. Using immunoSEQ multiplex PCR, the repertoire was profiled, and TCRdb retains in-frame clones only, with some absent. Of 190,000 or so clones in the sample, approximately 88% were seen once. Specimen: PBMCs or T cells enriched from blood (not recorded which). These receptor sequences come from a woman younger than 35 who had recovered from COVID-19.

V gene TRBV30 combines with J gene TRBJ2-2; D is unresolved. V lost 4 bases and J lost 4, with 13 bases in between. The CDR3 extends over 14 amino acids. Per the germline V gene, CDR1 is GTSNPN and CDR2 is SVGIG (reference sequence). CDR3 DNA sequence: TGTGCCTGGACCCCCGGAGATTTCACCGGGGAGCTGTTTTTT. Residues: CAWTPGDFTGELFF.

The genes are TRBV7-9 and TRBJ1-6; the D gene is possibly TRBD1 (6 bases). V was shortened by 4 bases and J by 5 bases, with 9 bases between the two germline ends. This CDR3 has 14 amino acids. CDR1 and CDR2 from the germline V gene are SEHNR and FQNEAQ (reference sequence). CDR3 in amino acids: CASSSDRNNSPLHF. The CDR3 DNA sequence: TGTGCCAGCAGCTCGGACAGAAATAATTCACCCCTCCACTTT. The whole variable domain, remainder taken from reference TRBV7-9 and TRBJ1-6, is DTGVSQNPRHKITKRGQNVTFRCDPISEHNRLYWYRQTLGQGPEFLTYFQNEAQLEKSRLLSDRFSAERPKGSFSTLEIQRTEQGDSAMYLCASSSDRNNSPLHFGNGTRLTVT.

This chain uses TRBV12-3 or TRBV12-4 with TRBJ2-5, with D perhaps TRBD1 (6 bases). V was shortened by 6 bases and J by 4 bases, with 12 bases between the two germline ends. The CDR3 is 13 residues long. CDR3 amino acids: CASSGQLGETQYF. DNA for the CDR3: TGTGCCAGCAGCGGACAGCTAGGAGAGACCCAGTACTTC.

The CDR3 DNA sequence: TGTGCCAGCAGCGGGAGGGCAGGGTCCGGGGAGCTGTTTTTT. Protein: CASSGRAGSGELFF. The chain links TRBV5-4 to TRBJ2-2; 7 bases agree with TRBD2. V trimming: 4 bases; J trimming: 6 bases; junction bases outside the gene matches: 6. CDR1 is SGHNT and CDR2 is YYREEE in the germline V gene (reference sequence). This CDR3 contains 14 residues. Supplemented by reference TRBV5-4 and TRBJ2-2, the full variable domain reads ETGVTQSPTHLIKTRGQQVTLRCSSQSGHNTVSWYQQALGQGPQFIFQYYREEENGRGNFPPRFSGLQFPNYSSELNVNALELDDSALYLCASSGRAGSGELFFGEGSRLTVL.

The V call is TRBV9, the J call TRBJ2-7; D perhaps matches TRBD1 (5 bases). Looked up from germline, CDR1 is SGDLS and CDR2 is YYNGEE. V lost 0 bases and J lost 1, with 11 bases in between. The CDR3 is made up of 15 amino acids. Written as DNA, the CDR3 is TGTGCCAGCAGCGTAGGGGGCATAGAGTCCTACGAGCAGTACTTC. This translates into CASSVGGIESYEQYF.

This chain links TRBV7-9 with TRBJ1-1, with 10 bases lining up with TRBD1. The germline V gene has CDR1 SEHNR and CDR2 FQNEAQ (reference sequence). J was trimmed by 2 bases and V by 7 bases; bases with no gene match: 7. The CDR3 has 15 residues. CDR3 amino acids: CASNYRDRGNTEAFF. The CDR3 DNA sequence: TGTGCCAGCAACTACCGGGACAGGGGCAACACTGAAGCTTTCTTT.

The gene calls are TRBV5-1 and TRBJ1-2, with D perhaps matching TRBD1 (6 bases). V was pared by 2 bases and J by 8 bases, with 19 bases between. This CDR3 spans 15 amino acids. CDR1 and CDR2 from the germline V gene are SGHRS and YFSETQ. The CDR3, as DNA: TGCGCCAGCAGCTTAGGGTGGGGGCCTTCTGGCGGCTACACCTTC. Protein: CASSLGWGPSGGYTF.

The rearrangement links TRBV24-1 to TRBJ2-3, with TRBD1 matching over 9 bases. The CDR3 is 13 amino acids. After removal of 11 bases from V and 2 bases from J, the junction contained 4 bases not matched to a gene. Germline V CDR1 and CDR2: KGHDR, SFDVKD. This CDR3 is CAIRDRVTDTQYF. The CDR3 nucleotides read TGTGCCATTCGGGACAGGGTCACAGATACGCAGTATTTT.

The DNA for the CDR3 is TGTGCCAGCAGCTTGCAGGGGGAATTAGAAGCTTTCTTT. Residues: CASSLQGELEAFF. This chain links TRBV11-2 with TRBJ1-1; 7 bases map to TRBD1. J gave up 8 bases and V 3 bases, and 6 bases lay outside the gene matches. Per the germline V gene, CDR1 is SGHAT and CDR2 is FQNNGV. This CDR3 has 13 residues.

V is TRBV5-1 and J is TRBJ2-1; D may be TRBD1 (5 bases). This CDR3 comprises 15 residues. Trimming left V 2 bases short and J 8 bases short, with 17 bases between. Germline CDR1 is SGHRS and CDR2 is YFSETQ. Here the CDR3 DNA reads TGCGCCAGCAGCTTACGCGTCGGCTTAGGGGATGAGCAGTTCTTC. It encodes CASSLRVGLGDEQFF.

The rearrangement uses TRBV10-3 and TRBJ2-3, with 8 bases matching TRBD2. The CDR3 sequence is 17 residues long. Trimming removed 5 bases from V and 3 bases from J; junction bases left unmatched: 13. The germline V gene has CDR1 ENHRY and CDR2 SYGVKD. This CDR3 reads CAISQVRGEDVTDTQYF. CDR3 nucleotides: TGTGCCATCAGTCAAGTGCGGGGGGAAGATGTGACAGATACGCAGTATTTT.

On this clone itself: One end of the junction does not line up with germline, which may come from a read error. The chain is built from TRBV9 and TRBJ1-6; 7 bases match TRBD1. Germline V gene lookup returns CDR1 SGDLS and CDR2 YYNGEE. This CDR3 has 18 amino acids. CDR3 sequence reads: CASSPRDSTTSDNSPLHF. The CDR3 coding sequence is TGTGCCAGCAGCCCCCGGGACAGCACTACCTCCGATAATTCACCCCTCCACTTT.

The chain carries TRBV2 and TRBJ2-7; no firm D call. V lost 5 bases to trimming and J lost 4 bases, with 18 bases between them. CDR1 is SNHLY, CDR2 FYNNEI, per germline. The CDR3 is made up of 15 amino acids. The CDR3 loop is CASSPLLGNTYEQYF. CDR3 in DNA: TGTGCCAGCAGTCCGTTGCTGGGCAATACTTACGAGCAGTACTTC.

The chain couples TRBV5-1 to TRBJ2-1; 8 positions agree with TRBD1. The CDR3 length is 15 residues. The ends lost 3 bases at V and 6 bases at J; junction bases unmatched: 8. Germline CDR1 is SGHRS and CDR2 is YFSETQ. The CDR3 DNA follows: TGCGCCAGCAGCTCTCGGGACAGGAGTTCCAATGAGCAGTTCTTC. Encoded protein: CASSSRDRSSNEQFF. Complete variable domain (other parts from reference TRBV5-1 and TRBJ2-1): KAGVTQTPRYLIKTRGQQVTLSCSPISGHRSVSWYQQTPGQGLQFLFEYFSETQRNKGNFPGRFSGRQFSNSRSEMNVSTLELGDSALYLCASSSRDRSSNEQFFGPGTRLTVL.

This chain links TRBV7-3 with TRBJ2-1, with 10 bases aligning to TRBD2. Per the germline V gene, CDR1 is SGHTA and CDR2 is FQGTGA. V trimming: 6 bases; J trimming: 2 bases; junction bases outside the gene matches: 7. The CDR3 has 16 amino acids. CDR3 DNA sequence: TGTGCCAGCAGTCGCCTAGCGGGGGTTACCTACAATGAGCAGTTCTTC. Protein: CASSRLAGVTYNEQFF.

The genes are TRBV4-1 and TRBJ2-7; possible D gene TRBD1, 5 bases. Germline CDR1 reads MGHRA; CDR2 reads YSYEKL. The CDR3 extends over 17 amino acids. Trimming removed 2 bases from V and 0 bases from J, with 17 bases in between. The DNA for the CDR3 is TGCGCCAGCAGCCAATCTTCTGTAGGGGTCCTCTCCTACGAGCAGTACTTC. This sequence encodes CASSQSSVGVLSYEQYF.

The V gene is TRBV5-5, the J gene TRBJ1-4; 8 nucleotides agree with TRBD1. Unmatched junction bases numbered 7, after V lost 0 bases and J lost 6 bases. Looked up from germline, CDR1 is SGHKS and CDR2 is YYEKEE (reference sequence). CDR3 length: 16 residues. The DNA of the CDR3 is TGTGCCAGCAGCTTGGGCAGGGGGCCTAGGGATGAAAAACTGTTTTTT. Encoded protein: CASSLGRGPRDEKLFF.

This clone showed up many times. This chain joins TRBV3-1 (or the pseudogene TRBV3-2) and TRBJ1-4, with TRBD1 as a possible D gene (5 bases). The CDR3 spans 15 residues. The V gene's germline CDR1 is LGHDT and CDR2 YNNKEL (reference sequence). With 1 base removed from V and 7 bases from J, the gap between germline ends came to 13 bases. Here the CDR3 reads CASSQGIGGGEKLFF. CDR3 DNA: TGTGCCAGCAGCCAAGGGATTGGGGGGGGTGAAAAACTGTTTTTT.

The chain is built from TRBV5-1 and TRBJ2-5; TRBD2 might be the D (6 bases). CDR3 size: 15 residues. With 0 bases removed from V and 5 bases from J, the gap between germline ends came to 14 bases. Germline values: CDR1 SGHRS, CDR2 YFSETQ. The CDR3 DNA reads TGCGCCAGCAGCTTGGACCCGGGAGTTAGTGAGACCCAGTACTTC. It translates to CASSLDPGVSETQYF.

The chain employs TRBV28 and TRBJ1-3, with unresolved D. Germline CDR1 reads MDHEN; CDR2 reads SYDVKM. V dropped 6 bases and J dropped 0 bases, with 9 bases sitting between them. The CDR3 runs to 14 residues. The CDR3 bases are TGTGCCAGCAGAGACACGAGCTCTGGAAACACCATATATTTT. Protein: CASRDTSSGNTIYF.

V and J are TRBV9 and TRBJ1-1, with a possible D match to TRBD1 (6 bases). This CDR3 region has 13 residues. Trimming pared 3 bases from V and 3 bases from J, leaving 9 bases between. CDR1 SGDLS and CDR2 YYNGEE come from the germline V gene. For the CDR3, the DNA is TGTGCCAGCAGCGCAGGGGCCGACACTGAAGCTTTCTTT. Protein sequence: CASSAGADTEAFF.